One sample yielded the 20 T cell receptor beta chains listed below, sequenced in a study of shared T cell receptors in the human thymus. Using immunoSEQ multiplex PCR, the repertoire was profiled, and TCRdb retains in-frame clones only, with some absent. The table records more than 550,000 clones, about 87% of them present only once. The same specimen was also included in a second study, on human thymus T cells.

Sequencing input: thymocytes. The receptor source for this set is a boy under two years old with a congenital heart defect.

The V gene is TRBV19, the J gene TRBJ2-1, with D perhaps TRBD2 (6 bases). V was cut by 2 bases and J by 0 bases, with 8 bases left in between. Germline V gene lookup returns CDR1 LNHDA and CDR2 SQIVND (reference sequence). The CDR3 runs to 15 residues. The CDR3 reads CASSIMGGSYNEQFF. CDR3 in DNA: TGTGCCAGTAGTATAATGGGGGGCTCCTACAATGAGCAGTTCTTC. Full variable domain (missing parts from reference TRBV19 and TRBJ2-1): DGGITQSPKYLFRKEGQNVTLSCEQNLNHDAMYWYRQDPGQGLRLIYYSQIVNDFQKGDIAEGYSVSREKKESFPLTVTSAQKNPTAFYLCASSIMGGSYNEQFFGPGTRLTVL.

The chain couples TRBV7-9 to TRBJ2-1, with D perhaps matching TRBD1 (6 bases). The CDR3 extends over 14 amino acids. Trimming removed 6 bases at V and 4 bases at J, with 13 bases between. The germline gives CDR1 SEHNR, CDR2 FQNEAQ (reference sequence). The CDR3 sequence: CASRSQGPYNEQFF. CDR3 sequence (DNA): TGTGCCAGCAGGTCTCAGGGGCCTTACAATGAGCAGTTCTTC.

The V call is TRBV5-4, the J call TRBJ2-3; no clear D. Trimming stripped 1 base from V and 2 bases from J, with 14 bases between. There are 16 residues in the CDR3. The germline V gene has CDR1 SGHNT and CDR2 YYREEE (reference sequence). The CDR3 nucleotides are TGTGCCAGCAGCTTGTACTGGTTTAATCACACAGATACGCAGTATTTT. It translates to CASSLYWFNHTDTQYF.

The rearrangement joins TRBV5-4 to TRBJ2-3; TRBD2 agrees at 11 bases. J lost 5 bases, V lost 3 bases, and 17 bases had no gene match. Germline V gene data show CDR1 as SGHNT and CDR2 as YYREEE (reference sequence). The CDR3 runs 19 residues. CDR3 sequence: CASSSLRRIAGGPGDTQYF. CDR3 in DNA: TGTGCCAGCAGCTCCCTGAGAAGGATAGCGGGAGGGCCCGGAGATACGCAGTATTTT.

A few counts support this clone. This sequence joins TRBV5-1 and TRBJ2-2; unclear D gene. Trimming stripped 4 bases from V and 2 bases from J, with 9 bases between. The CDR3 extends over 14 amino acids. Looked up from germline, CDR1 is SGHRS and CDR2 is YFSETQ. CDR3 DNA: TGCGCCAGCAGCCCTCCTCCTAACACCGGGGAGCTGTTTTTT. Amino acids: CASSPPPNTGELFF.

Comment on this clone: Additional DNA sequences in this sample encode the identical CDR3. This rearrangement joins TRBV6-5 to TRBJ2-7; 9 nucleotides agree with TRBD1. This CDR3 is 13 amino acids long. V lost 5 bases to trimming and J lost 4 bases; unmatched junction nucleotides: 3. CDR1 is MNHEY and CDR2 is SVGAGI in the germline V gene. The CDR3 spells CASSRDRAYEQYF. CDR3 nucleotides: TGTGCCAGCAGTCGGGACAGGGCGTACGAGCAGTACTTC.

The gene calls are TRBV27 and TRBJ2-7, with 10 bases fitting TRBD2. Per germline, CDR1 MNHEY and CDR2 SMNVEV (reference sequence). The CDR3 length is 16 residues. Unmatched junction bases numbered 6, after V lost 2 bases and J lost 2 bases. This CDR3 reads CASSLGTLAGPYEQYF. Here the CDR3 DNA reads TGTGCCAGCAGTTTAGGGACACTAGCGGGGCCCTACGAGCAGTACTTC.

CDR3 DNA: TGTGCCAGCAGTCCCCCGGGGGGCTCTGGAAACACCATATATTTT. Amino acid sequence: CASSPPGGSGNTIYF. The chain is built from TRBV4-2 and TRBJ1-3; possibly TRBD1 for D (5 bases). Trimming removed 6 bases at V and 0 bases at J, with 12 bases between. This CDR3 spans 15 amino acids. The germline CDR1 and CDR2 sequences are LGHNA and YNFKEQ.

V is TRBV7-6 and J is TRBJ1-6, with D maybe TRBD1 (6 bases). CDR1 and CDR2 from the germline V gene are SGHVS and FNYEAQ. V lost 1 base and J 9 bases, leaving 7 bases between the germline ends. The CDR3 extends over 13 amino acids. The CDR3 coding sequence is TGTGCCAGCAGCTTAGGCAGGGGTTCACCCCTCCACTTT. Its protein is CASSLGRGSPLHF.

The V call is TRBV14, the J call TRBJ1-4; no reliable D call. V was clipped by 3 bases and J by 2 bases, with 10 bases between them. This CDR3 region has 15 residues. Per the germline V gene, CDR1 is SGHDN and CDR2 is FVKESK. In DNA form, the CDR3 reads TGTGCCAGCAGCCAGACCCCGGGTACTAATGAAAAACTGTTTTTT. Encoded protein: CASSQTPGTNEKLFF.

The gene calls are TRBV7-9 and TRBJ1-2; 11 nucleotides agree with TRBD1. The CDR3 sequence is 18 residues long. Germline CDR1 and CDR2: SEHNR and FQNEAQ (reference sequence). The V segment lost 1 base and the J segment 4 bases; nucleotides outside the gene matches: 11. CDR3 region: CASSLEIMGQGDVYGYTF. Here the CDR3 DNA reads TGTGCCAGCAGCTTAGAGATCATGGGACAGGGGGATGTCTATGGCTACACCTTC.

This rearrangement joins TRBV5-1 to TRBJ2-4; the match to TRBD1 covers 7 bases. Trimming cost V 4 bases and J 8 bases; bases outside gene matches: 12. From germline, CDR1 is SGHRS and CDR2 YFSETQ. The CDR3 has 15 residues. The CDR3 DNA is TGCGCCAGCAGCCCCCGACAGGGTGTGAGGGACATTCAGTACTTC. Its translation: CASSPRQGVRDIQYF.

The rearrangement links TRBV4-1 to TRBJ1-6; D is possibly TRBD1 (6 bases). CDR1 is MGHRA and CDR2 is YSYEKL in the germline V gene. This CDR3 spans 18 amino acids. The V gene lost 1 base and the J gene lost 7 bases, with 20 bases spanning the gap. The CDR3 DNA reads TGCGCCAGCAGCCAAGTTCCGCAGGGGCCGCAGGTCAATTCACCCCTCCACTTT. Amino acids: CASSQVPQGPQVNSPLHF.

With regard to this clone: Other DNA sequences in the sample encode the same CDR3. The chain recombines TRBV7-3 with TRBJ1-2; weak D call: TRBD1 (6 bases). Trimming pared 6 bases from V and 1 base from J, leaving 15 bases between. CDR1 SGHTA and CDR2 FQGTGA come from the germline V gene. This CDR3 comprises 15 residues. This CDR3 is CASSLMYRVNYGYTF. Written as DNA, the CDR3 is TGTGCCAGCAGTCTAATGTACAGGGTTAACTATGGCTACACCTTC.

The chain carries TRBV18 and TRBJ1-5; TRBD1 matches at 11 bases. J gave up 7 bases and V 3 bases, and 8 bases lay outside the gene matches. Germline V gene sequence: CDR1 KGHSH, CDR2 LQKENI. The CDR3 length is 16 residues. CDR3 sequence: CASSPSDRGPGQPQHF. CDR3 sequence (DNA): TGTGCCAGCTCACCCTCGGACAGGGGGCCGGGGCAGCCCCAGCATTTT.

This sequence joins TRBV5-6 and TRBJ1-4, with a possible D match to TRBD1 (5 bases). This CDR3 is 15 amino acids long. The V and J ends lost 2 bases and 2 bases respectively, with 10 bases between them. CDR1 is SGHDT and CDR2 is YYEEEE in the germline V gene. This CDR3 reads CASSFRAGTNEKLFF. The DNA of the CDR3 is TGTGCCAGCAGCTTTAGGGCAGGGACTAATGAAAAACTGTTTTTT.

This clone showed up just once. CDR3 residues: CASSEHRDSPLHF. DNA for the CDR3: TGTGCCAGCAGCGAACACAGGGATTCACCCCTCCACTTT. The chain uses TRBV28 and TRBJ1-6, with D possibly being TRBD1 (6 bases). Germline lookup yields CDR1 MDHEN and CDR2 SYDVKM. The CDR3 is 13 amino acids. The ends were cut back, 6 bases at V and 8 bases at J, with 11 bases in the middle.

The gene calls are TRBV5-1 and TRBJ2-3; maybe TRBD1 (6 bases). This CDR3 has 13 amino acids. The V gene's germline CDR1 is SGHRS and CDR2 YFSETQ. The V end lost 5 bases, the J end lost 4 bases, and 11 bases lay between the germline ends. The CDR3 loop is CASRPTGSDTQYF. CDR3 DNA: TGCGCCAGCAGGCCTACAGGGTCAGATACGCAGTATTTT.

This clone was counted once. The V call is TRBV6-1, the J call TRBJ1-1, with 9 bases aligning to TRBD1. The length of the CDR3 is 13 residues. The ends lost 7 bases at V and 4 bases at J; junction bases unmatched: 4. Germline CDR1 and CDR2: MNHNS and SASEGT. The CDR3 here is CASNRGRATEAFF. The CDR3 coding sequence is TGTGCCAGCAACAGGGGGCGGGCCACTGAAGCTTTCTTT.

Notes on this clone: Other DNA sequences within the sample encode an identical CDR3. V is TRBV5-6 and J is TRBJ1-6; D gene unclear. The CDR3 sequence is 18 residues long. The ends were cut back, 4 bases at V and 13 bases at J, with 30 bases in the middle. CDR1 SGHDT and CDR2 YYEEEE come from the germline V gene. CDR3 bases: TGTGCCAGCAGCCCCCCCCGTGCGGAGGCGAAAGGAGAGTCCCCCCTCCACTTT. It specifies CASSPPRAEAKGESPLHF.